The clone carrying this T cell receptor beta chain was counted at least ten times. Its antigen is unknown. One entry per CDR3 protein results from TCRdb running MiXCR on the 5' RACE reads. The sample holds roughly 65,000 distinct CDR3 sequences; over 4% are singletons and the top ten take about 5.3%. Germline V gene sequence: CDR1 DFQATT, CDR2 SNEGSKA (reference sequence). Between the trimmed V and J ends, which lost 6 bases and 0 bases, there was a span of 15 bases. CDR3 length: 15 amino acids. This record comes from a study of neurological immune-mediated disorders. The study's findings and limits: Phylogenetic grouping placed 18 of 34 multiple sclerosis patients' repertoires in one related-CDR3 cluster, a possible signature.

The rearrangement uses TRBV20-1 and TRBJ1-5; D ambiguous. The sequenced sample consisted of PBMCs. This receptor was identified in a human donor with multiple sclerosis. The donor label of this sample is uncertain. The DNA of the CDR3 is TGCAGTGCGCCCTACCCGACGGGTAGCAATCAGCCCCAGCATTTT. This encodes CSAPYPTGSNQPQHF.